This T cell receptor (beta chain) was observed in a study of T cell clones after liver transplantation. Study-wide findings and caveats: In a couple of subjects, few donor cells limited the measurable donor-reactive repertoire.

Measured with immunoSEQ multiplex PCR; TCRdb has only the in-frame clones, and not every one. The sample has approximately 51,000 clones; approximately 71% are singletons. Comment on this clone: What it binds is unknown.

CDR1 LGHNT and CDR2 FRNRAP come from the germline V gene. Trimming left V 1 base short and J 1 base short, with 7 bases between. This CDR3 contains 14 residues. The sample in question was CD4+ T cells from blood, obtained approximately 54 months after liver transplant. The TCR was taken from a human patient who received a liver transplant. Some T cells may be provided by the graft donor. The V gene is TRBV12-5, the J gene TRBJ1-1; D gene uncertain. The CDR3 is CASGLGGANTEAFF. CDR3 nucleotides: TGTGCTAGTGGTTTGGGGGGAGCGAACACTGAAGCTTTCTTT.